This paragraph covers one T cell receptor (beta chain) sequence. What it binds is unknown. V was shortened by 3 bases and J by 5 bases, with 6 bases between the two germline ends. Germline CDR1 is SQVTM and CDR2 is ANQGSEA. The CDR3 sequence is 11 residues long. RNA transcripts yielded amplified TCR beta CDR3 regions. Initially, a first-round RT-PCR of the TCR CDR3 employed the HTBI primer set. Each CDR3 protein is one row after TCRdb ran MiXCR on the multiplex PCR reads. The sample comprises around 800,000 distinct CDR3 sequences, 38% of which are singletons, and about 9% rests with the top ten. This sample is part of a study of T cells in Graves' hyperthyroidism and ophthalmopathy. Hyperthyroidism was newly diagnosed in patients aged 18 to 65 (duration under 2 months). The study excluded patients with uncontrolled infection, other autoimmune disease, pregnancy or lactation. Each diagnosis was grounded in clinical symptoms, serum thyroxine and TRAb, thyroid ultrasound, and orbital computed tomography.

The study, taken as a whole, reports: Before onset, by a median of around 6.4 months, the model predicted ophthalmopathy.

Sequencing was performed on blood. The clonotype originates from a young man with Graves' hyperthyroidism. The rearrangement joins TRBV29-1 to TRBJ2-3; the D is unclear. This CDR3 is CSVDRRDTQYF. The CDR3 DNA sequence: TGCAGCGTTGATCGACGAGATACGCAGTATTTT.